This T cell receptor (beta chain) emerged from a study of sequential checkpoint blockade in melanoma. Method: immunoSEQ multiplex PCR; TCRdb's copy keeps in-frame clones and lacks some. The repertoire holds some 30,000 clones, with roughly 90% as singletons. This CDR3 contains 14 residues. Trimming took 6 bases from V and 10 from J, leaving 19 bases between them. CDR1 MNHEY and CDR2 SVGAGI come from the germline V gene. Regarding treatment: randomized to nivolumab then ipilimumab (arm A) or the reverse (arm B). This TCR came from a human donor with melanoma. V gene TRBV6-5 combines with J gene TRBJ2-1, with D unresolved. The sample in question was CD8+ T cells sorted from blood (inferred from file names), obtained from a patient given nivolumab and ipilimumab in sequence. CDR3 in DNA: TGTGCCAGCAGCCCTCCGATGAGGAGCTTGGAGCAGTTCTTC. Translation gives CASSPPMRSLEQFF.